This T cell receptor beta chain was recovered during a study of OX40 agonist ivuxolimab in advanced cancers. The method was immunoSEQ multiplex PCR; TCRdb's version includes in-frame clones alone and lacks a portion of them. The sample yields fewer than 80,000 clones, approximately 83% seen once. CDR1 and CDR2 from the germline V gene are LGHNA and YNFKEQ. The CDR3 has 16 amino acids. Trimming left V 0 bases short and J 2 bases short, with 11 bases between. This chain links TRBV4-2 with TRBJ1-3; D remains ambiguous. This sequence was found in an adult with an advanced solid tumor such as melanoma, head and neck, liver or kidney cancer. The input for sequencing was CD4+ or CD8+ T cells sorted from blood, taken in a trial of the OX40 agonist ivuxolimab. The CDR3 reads CASSQEGGPAGNTIYF. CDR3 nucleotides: TGTGCCAGCAGCCAAGAGGGTGGCCCGGCTGGAAACACCATATATTTT.